This T cell receptor (beta chain) is from a study of blood T cell repertoires in COVID-19. The CDR3 spans 15 residues. Germline V gene lookup returns CDR1 SGDLS and CDR2 YYNGEE. The V gene end was trimmed by 0 bases and the J gene end by 5 bases; junction bases not matched to a gene: 6. TCRdb's copy holds only in-frame clones and misses some; the assay was immunoSEQ multiplex PCR. The sample includes roughly 200,000 clones, 89% of them seen just once. V usage is TRBV9 and J usage is TRBJ2-7; TRBD1 agrees at 9 bases. Sequencing was performed on PBMCs or T cells enriched from blood (not recorded which). The sequence was collected from a woman between 40 and 55 years old with acute COVID-19. As DNA, the CDR3 is TGTGCCAGCAGCGTAGGAGCCCGGGACAGGGACGAGCAGTACTTC. Its protein product is CASSVGARDRDEQYF.